This T cell receptor (beta chain) was retrieved from a study of molecular identifiers for immune sequencing clone quantification. TCRdb re-analysed the PCR reads in MiXCR, keeping a single row per CDR3 protein. The repertoire holds about 510,000 distinct CDR3 sequences, with about a fifth as singletons. CDR1 MNHEY and CDR2 SMNVEV come from the germline V gene (reference sequence). V was trimmed by 5 bases and J by 5 bases, leaving 21 bases between them. CDR3 length equals 16 residues. Sequencing was performed on naive CD8+ T cells from blood, with Jurkat cell RNA spiked in. Subset noted: FACS-sorted CD8+CD4-CCR7+CD45RA+ naive T cells. The sequence was collected from a human donor in good health. Some libraries in this study had Jurkat cell RNA spiked in. V gene TRBV27 combines with J gene TRBJ1-1; possibly TRBD1 for D (6 bases). CDR3 bases: TGTGCCAGCAGTGCACAACTCCCCAGGGGAGTGACTGAAGCTTTCTTT. Translated: CASSAQLPRGVTEAFF.